This T cell receptor beta chain came from a study of shared clonotypes between healthy human individuals. Background on the study: Per donor, three plates held CD4 naive cells, three held CD4 memory, two held CD8 naive and one held CD8 memory.

Sequencing used immunoSEQ multiplex PCR; TCRdb keeps in-frame clones, though not all of them. The sample lists 2 million to 3 million clones; more than 85% were seen once. Regarding this clone: The identical CDR3 is also encoded by other nucleotide sequences in the sample.

Between the trimmed V and J ends, which lost 1 base and 2 bases, there was a span of 10 bases. CDR1 SGHTA and CDR2 FQGTGA come from the germline V gene. The CDR3 has 15 amino acids. This receptor was identified in a man aged 18-30 years in good health. Some clones in this sample may be carry-over from other donors' samples. Sequencing input: naive CD4+ T cells from PBMCs. Specified subset: CD45RA+ positively selected. The genes are TRBV7-3 and TRBJ2-3, with D perhaps matching TRBD2 (5 bases). The CDR3 is CASSLSGLHTDTQYF. The DNA of the CDR3 is TGTGCCAGCAGCTTAAGCGGACTGCACACAGATACGCAGTATTTT.